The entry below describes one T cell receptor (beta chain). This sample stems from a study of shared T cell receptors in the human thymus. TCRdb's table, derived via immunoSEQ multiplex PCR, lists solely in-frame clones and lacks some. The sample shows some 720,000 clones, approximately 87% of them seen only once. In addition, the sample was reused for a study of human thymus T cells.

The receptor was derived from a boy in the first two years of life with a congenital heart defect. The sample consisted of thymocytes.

In nucleotides, the CDR3 is TGCGCCAGCAGCCAAGAGGCGCGAGCTAGCGGGAGGGGTTACAATGAGCAGTTCTTC. Its protein product is CASSQEARASGRGYNEQFF. The chain joins TRBV4-1 to TRBJ2-1; TRBD2 agrees at 12 bases. The CDR3 sequence is 19 residues long. The J segment lost 4 bases and the V segment lost 0 bases, leaving 10 bases of the junction unmatched. The V gene's germline CDR1 is MGHRA and CDR2 YSYEKL.